A single sample gave rise to the 5 T cell receptor beta chains below, sequenced in a study of cytomegalovirus exposure and HLA in healthy donors. Amplification used 60 Vbeta primers and 13 Jbeta primers. Profiling relied on immunoSEQ multiplex PCR, and the TCRdb table lists in-frame clones only, not all of them. The sample consists of fewer than 95,000 clones, 73% of them appearing once. Sample: PBMCs. All receptors come from a woman between 40 and 55 years old in good health and CMV-seropositive.

The J gene is TRBJ2-7, the V gene TRBV5-6; D is possibly TRBD1 (5 bases). V lost 1 base and J 2 bases, leaving 13 bases between the germline ends. This CDR3 has 15 amino acids. Germline CDR1 reads SGHDT; CDR2 reads YYEEEE. CDR3: CASSLFETVTYEQYF. Here the CDR3 DNA reads TGTGCCAGCAGCTTGTTTGAGACAGTAACCTACGAGCAGTACTTC. The whole variable domain, filled in from reference TRBV5-6 and TRBJ2-7, reads DAGVTQSPTHLIKTRGQQVTLRCSPKSGHDTVSWYQQALGQGPQFIFQYYEEEERQRGNFPDRFSGHQFPNYSSELNVNALLLGDSALYLCASSLFETVTYEQYFGPGTRLTVT.

V usage is TRBV9 and J usage is TRBJ1-5; 7 nucleotides align to TRBD1. Germline loops: CDR1 SGDLS, CDR2 YYNGEE. The V and J ends lost 10 bases and 6 bases, in that order; junction bases with no gene match: 13. The CDR3 spans 14 residues. CDR3 amino acids: CASSMTGRIQPQHF. The CDR3 DNA is TGTGCCTCCTCCATGACAGGGAGGATTCAGCCCCAGCATTTT. Using reference TRBV9 and TRBJ1-5 for the parts outside the CDR3, the full variable domain is DSGVTQTPKHLITATGQRVTLRCSPRSGDLSVYWYQQSLDQGLQFLIQYYNGEERAKGNILERFSAQQFPDLHSELNLSSLELGDSALYFCASSMTGRIQPQHFGDGTRLSIL.

The chain joins TRBV7-8 to TRBJ1-5; TRBD1 matches 8 bases. The CDR3 extends over 19 amino acids. Trimming removed 5 bases from V and 2 bases from J; junction bases left unmatched: 17. Germline lookup yields CDR1 SGHVS and CDR2 FQNEAQ. The CDR3 sequence: CASSPYRTGIGVGNQPQHF. The CDR3 coding sequence is TGTGCCAGCAGCCCTTACCGGACAGGGATCGGCGTCGGCAATCAGCCCCAGCATTTT.

The chain joins TRBV7-9 to TRBJ1-1; D call uncertain. Per the germline V gene, CDR1 is SEHNR and CDR2 is FQNEAQ (reference sequence). The V and J ends lost 6 bases and 8 bases respectively, with 13 bases between them. The CDR3 loop spans 12 amino acids. CDR3 nucleotide sequence: TGTGCCAGCAGACGGTATGGTGAGGAAGCTTTCTTT. Its translation: CASRRYGEEAFF.

The V and J genes are TRBV6-5 and TRBJ1-5; 7 bases fit TRBD1. The V and J ends lost 6 bases and 5 bases, in that order; junction bases with no gene match: 10. This CDR3 comprises 15 residues. Germline V lookup: CDR1 MNHEY, CDR2 SVGAGI. The CDR3 DNA reads as TGTGCCAGCAGACTCTCGGACAGGTCTTATCAGCCCCAGCATTTT. Protein product: CASRLSDRSYQPQHF.